These T cell receptor beta chains were read from a single sample in a study of technical replicates of blood from several donors. Sequenced by immunoSEQ multiplex PCR; TCRdb stores in-frame clones only, minus some. The table has approximately 70,000 clones, approximately 96% seen once. The sequenced sample was T cells isolated from PBMCs. The receptors stem from a human donor in good health. CDR3s include the opening cysteine and the closing phenylalanine or tryptophan. A D gene is named only where the DNA matches it firmly. A row's size may be missing; if present it is once, few, many or a size class.

size	V	D	J	CDR3	DNA
-	TRBV5-4	-	TRBJ1-1	CASSPWQIGTEAFF	TGTGCCAGCAGCCCTTGGCAGATTGGCACTGAAGCTTTCTTT
-	TRBV28	TRBD1	TRBJ2-7	CASSFFPGQSTYEQYF	TGTGCCAGCAGTTTTTTTCCGGGACAGAGTACCTACGAGCAGTACTTC
-	TRBV5-1	-	TRBJ2-1	CASTYSGSSYNEQFF	TGCGCCAGCACTTATAGCGGAAGCTCCTACAATGAGCAGTTCTTC
-	TRBV27	TRBD2	TRBJ2-1	CASSGLEREGIEQFF	TGTGCCAGCAGTGGACTAGAGCGGGAAGGGATTGAGCAGTTCTTC
-	TRBV4-1	TRBD1	TRBJ1-2	CASSPTGTGVLGGPGYTF	TGCGCCAGCAGCCCAACCGGGACAGGGGTTTTGGGAGGCCCTGGCTACACCTTC
-	TRBV7-2	-	TRBJ1-4	CASSLVEEGNEKLFF	TGTGCCAGCAGCTTAGTGGAGGAAGGAAACGAAAAACTGTTTTTT
-	TRBV5-1	-	TRBJ2-7	CASSLDSPYEQYF	TGCGCCAGCAGCTTGGATAGCCCCTACGAACAGTACTTC
-	TRBV19	-	TRBJ1-1	CASSWDNLNTEAFF	TGTGCCAGTAGCTGGGACAACCTGAACACTGAAGCTTTCTTT
once	TRBV7-9	TRBD1	TRBJ1-4	CASTGTGGRNEKLFF	TGTGCCAGCACCGGGACAGGGGGACGGAATGAAAAACTGTTTTTT
-	TRBV6-6	TRBD2	TRBJ2-7	CASSYSGGLADEQYF	TGTGCCAGCAGTTACTCGGGCGGGCTAGCGGACGAGCAGTACTTC
-	TRBV28	TRBD1	TRBJ1-2	CASSLVTGTVNYGYTF	TGTGCCAGCAGTTTAGTCACCGGGACAGTTAACTATGGCTACACCTTC
-	TRBV6-1	TRBD1	TRBJ2-7	CASSEALQGGAYEQYF	TGTGCCAGCAGTGAAGCGCTACAGGGGGGAGCCTACGAGCAGTACTTC
-	TRBV7-6	-	TRBJ2-5	CASSLEFRTTQETQYF	TGTGCCAGCAGCTTGGAATTTCGGACAACCCAAGAGACCCAGTACTTC
once	TRBV5-4	-	TRBJ2-5	CASSLAGQQETQYF	TGTGCCAGCAGCTTGGCCGGACAGCAAGAGACCCAGTACTTC
once	TRBV5-1	-	TRBJ1-1	CASSLEQMTEAFF	TGCGCCAGCAGCTTGGAACAGATGACTGAAGCTTTCTTT
-	TRBV19	TRBD1	TRBJ1-1	CASSIQGAFTEAFF	TGTGCCAGTAGTATCCAGGGGGCGTTCACTGAAGCTTTCTTT
-	TRBV7-9	TRBD1	TRBJ1-2	CASSFSGGREYNYGYTF	TGTGCCAGCAGCTTCTCAGGGGGCCGGGAATATAACTATGGCTACACCTTC
-	TRBV6-1	TRBD2	TRBJ2-5	CASSDRTSGRETQYF	TGTGCCAGCAGTGACAGGACTAGCGGGAGGGAGACCCAGTACTTC